Here is one T cell receptor beta chain with its context. Its specificity is unknown. This sample stems from a study of cytotoxic CD8 clonotypes in ibrutinib-treated CLL. Study-wide background: Once patients had received a median about twelve months of treatment, range 6 to 36, response samples were obtained.

Study outcomes and limitations: Pretreatment clonality was elevated relative to age-matched healthy donors and paralleled circulating CD8+ T-cell counts.

Produced via immunoSEQ multiplex PCR; TCRdb's table is partial and in-frame only. The repertoire consists of around 140,000 clones, with about 78% occurring once and the leading ten covering around 4.9%. The source is a human donor with chronic lymphocytic leukemia. The sequenced sample was PBMCs, obtained after 24 months of ibrutinib treatment.

The CDR3 nucleotides read TGTGCCAGCAGCCAAGGACAGGTCCCCCCTAACACCCTCCACTTT. It yields the protein CASSQGQVPPNTLHF. The V call is TRBV7-6, the J call TRBJ1-6, with 7 bases aligning to TRBD1. The V segment lost 5 bases and the J segment 14 bases; nucleotides outside the gene matches: 15. The CDR3 sequence is 15 residues long. Germline V gene lookup returns CDR1 SGHVS and CDR2 FNYEAQ.